Listed below are T cell receptor beta chains from one sample, sequenced in a study of T-cell reconstitution after alpha-beta-depleted transplantation in children. TCRdb passed the PCR reads through MiXCR, listing each CDR3 protein once. Altogether approximately 800,000 distinct CDR3 sequences are present, 15% to 20% being singletons, with the ten largest covering approximately 5%. The material was PBMCs, mostly from graft donor cells, obtained 360 days after TCRalphabeta/CD19-depleted stem cell transplant. Receptors originate from a male patient aged 10 to 17 who had a stem cell transplant for acute lymphoblastic leukemia, so the T cells may come from the graft donor. Each CDR3 is given with its conserved first and last residue. D genes are given only for firm matches. Part of the rows lack a size; the others show once, few, many or a class for expanded clones.

V gene	J gene	clone size	D gene	CDR3 DNA	CDR3 protein
TRBV11-1	TRBJ2-2	many	TRBD2	TGTGCCAGCAGCCTAGCGGGGGCGCGACGCACCGGGGAGCTGTTTTTT	CASSLAGARRTGELFF
TRBV7-2	TRBJ2-7	few	-	TGTGCCAGCAGCTTAAGGGCCGGGCAGGCAGGCGAGCAGTACTTC	CASSLRAGQAGEQYF
TRBV12-3/TRBV12-4	TRBJ1-1	many	-	TGTGCCAGCAGTTCGAGTTATCCAGGCGGCGGGGCTTTCTTT	CASSSSYPGGGAFF
TRBV20-1	TRBJ2-1	-	TRBD2	TGCAGTGCTAGAGCCCCCGGGAGGGCCTACAATGAGCAGTTCTTC	CSARAPGRAYNEQFF
TRBV10-3	TRBJ2-5	few	-	TGTGCCATCAGTGAGGTGTACCAAGAGACCCAGTACTTC	CAISEVYQETQYF
TRBV6-2/TRBV6-3	TRBJ2-1	-	-	TGTGCCAGCAATCCAGGGGCGGCCTACAATGAGCAGTTCTTC	CASNPGAAYNEQFF
TRBV12-3/TRBV12-4	TRBJ2-4	few	-	TGTGCCAGCAGTCCCCAGCGGTACAAAAACATTCAGTACTTC	CASSPQRYKNIQYF
TRBV27	TRBJ2-1	-	TRBD2	TGTGCCAGCAGTTCCCTACTAGCGGGGGGCAATGAGCAGTTCTTC	CASSSLLAGGNEQFF
TRBV25-1	TRBJ2-3	many	-	TGTGCCAGCAGTGAGATTGGCCTGGACACAGATACGCAGTATTTT	CASSEIGLDTDTQYF
TRBV11-3	TRBJ2-1	-	TRBD1	TGTGCCAGCACCGACAGGGGGGATGAGCAGTTCTTC	CASTDRGDEQFF
TRBV5-1	TRBJ1-1	-	-	TGCGCCAGCAGCTTGCTCCTCAGGGTTGGGGGGAACACTGAAGCTTTCTTT	CASSLLLRVGGNTEAFF
TRBV5-1	TRBJ1-4	-	-	TGCGCCAGCAGCTTCGGCAGGGTGGATGAAAAACTGTTTTTT	CASSFGRVDEKLFF
TRBV2	TRBJ2-5	-	-	TGTGCCAGCAGTGAAGCAATTTCCAGGGGAGAGACCCAGTACTTC	CASSEAISRGETQYF
TRBV7-9	TRBJ2-1	few	TRBD2	TGTGCCAGCAGCTTACATAGGACTAGCGGTTCGAGAAATGAGCAGTTCTTC	CASSLHRTSGSRNEQFF
TRBV24-1	TRBJ2-1	-	-	TGTGCCACCAGTACGTCCCGTGTGGCGCAGTTCTTC	CATSTSRVAQFF
TRBV10-1	TRBJ2-7	few	TRBD1	TGCGCCAGCGTCCCTCACGCAGGGGGCGAAACCTACGAGCAGTACTTC	CASVPHAGGETYEQYF
TRBV12-3/TRBV12-4	TRBJ2-3	-	TRBD2	TGTGCCAGCAGTTTTTCCTTCTTAACTAGCGGGAGTTCGGGGGATACGCAGTATTTT	CASSFSFLTSGSSGDTQYF
TRBV19	TRBJ2-7	-	-	TGTGCCAGTAGTAAGGGGTTCGAGCAGTACTTC	CASSKGFEQYF
TRBV4-1	TRBJ1-5	many	-	TGCGCCAGCAGCCCCGGCAGCTCCAATCAGCCCCAGCATTTT	CASSPGSSNQPQHF
TRBV10-3	TRBJ2-7	-	TRBD1	TGTGCCATCAGTGAGACCCCGACAGGGGCCTACGAGCAGTACTTC	CAISETPTGAYEQYF
TRBV7-2	TRBJ2-7	-	TRBD2	TGTGCCAGCAGCTTAACGACTAGCTTATCCTCCTACGAGCAGTACTTC	CASSLTTSLSSYEQYF
TRBV6-5	TRBJ2-1	many	TRBD2	TGTGCCAGCAGTTACTCGGGTAGCGGGGGGGACAATGAGCAGTTCTTC	CASSYSGSGGDNEQFF
TRBV4-2	TRBJ2-1	-	-	TGTGCCAGCAGCCAAGCCTGGGACTGGAGGGCCTTAACCTACAATGAGCAGTTCTTC	CASSQAWDWRALTYNEQFF
TRBV11-3	TRBJ2-2	-	-	TGTGCCAGCAGCTTCCAGGTCTCTGGAAACACCGGGGAGCTGTTTTTT	CASSFQVSGNTGELFF
TRBV3-1	TRBJ2-3	-	-	TGTGCCAGCAGCCGGCAGACTAGCACAGATACGCAGTATTTT	CASSRQTSTDTQYF
TRBV7-6	TRBJ2-7	few	TRBD1	TGTGCCAGCAGCCCTTGGACAGGGGGCAACGAGCAGTACTTC	CASSPWTGGNEQYF
TRBV6-5	TRBJ2-1	few	-	TGTGCCAGCATTTTCACCTACAGGGTCTACAATGAGCAGTTCTTC	CASIFTYRVYNEQFF
TRBV5-1	TRBJ2-3	-	TRBD2	TGCGCCACCAGCCCCCGGACTAGCGGGAGGGCCAGGTTGTTAGATACGCAGTATTTT	CATSPRTSGRARLLDTQYF
TRBV29-1	TRBJ2-6	few	TRBD1	TGCAGCGTTGAAGGTTCGACAGGGGGCGCTGGGGCCAACGTCCTGACTTTC	CSVEGSTGGAGANVLTF
TRBV7-9	TRBJ2-7	few	-	TGTGCCAGCAGCTCCCTGTTCGGGATGTCCTACGAGCAGTACTTC	CASSSLFGMSYEQYF